This is a list of T cell receptor beta chains from one sample in a study of vaccination and CD4 T cells after COVID-19. For these receptors, no antigen is known. A single record per CDR3 protein comes from TCRdb applying MiXCR to the PCR reads. Among 20,000 to 25,000 distinct CDR3 sequences, 62% were seen once, and the ten largest hold approximately 22%. Source: CD4+ T cells from blood, cultured in vitro, taken before SARS-CoV-2 vaccination. These receptors came from a human donor who received a COVID-19 vaccine. The CDR3 runs from the conserved cysteine through the conserved F or W. Each record gives: D gene, V gene, clone size, J gene, CDR3 protein, CDR3 DNA. The D gene is left open where the match is weak. Clone size is not always given. Where it is, it says once, few, many or a class for expanded clones.

-	TRBV7-6	-	TRBJ2-1	CASSLGIPRSAYNEQFF	TGTGCCAGCAGCTTAGGAATCCCTCGTAGTGCCTACAATGAGCAGTTCTTC
-	TRBV7-6	-	TRBJ1-1	CASSSKPGLEAFF	TGTGCCAGCAGCTCAAAACCGGGACTCGAAGCTTTCTTT
-	TRBV2	few	TRBJ2-4	CASSGDLKAANIQYF	TGTGCCAGCAGTGGGGACCTGAAAGCCGCAAACATTCAGTACTTC
TRBD2	TRBV2	-	TRBJ2-1	CASRGGDTNEQFF	TGTGCCAGTCGGGGGGGGGATACCAATGAGCAGTTCTTC
-	TRBV20-1	-	TRBJ1-5	CSARGGYSGPQHF	TGCAGTGCTAGAGGGGGGTACTCTGGGCCCCAGCATTTT
TRBD2	TRBV7-2	-	TRBJ2-5	CASRRTSGGASFDQYF	TGTGCCAGCAGACGGACTAGCGGGGGGGCCAGTTTCGACCAGTACTTC
-	TRBV6-1	-	TRBJ1-5	CASSRGVGQPQHF	TGTGCCAGCAGTCGGGGGGTCGGTCAGCCCCAGCATTTT
TRBD1	TRBV14	few	TRBJ2-5	CASSQNRGTGQETQYF	TGTGCCAGCAGCCAAAACCGCGGGACAGGTCAAGAGACCCAGTACTTC
-	TRBV6-5	-	TRBJ1-3	CASSYGNTIYF	TGTGCCAGCAGTTACGGAAACACCATATATTTT
TRBD2	TRBV20-1	-	TRBJ2-3	CSALAETDTQYF	TGCAGTGCCCTAGCGGAGACAGATACGCAGTATTTT
TRBD1	TRBV5-1	-	TRBJ1-4	CASSSGTGGMITNEKLFF	TGCGCCAGCAGCTCCGGGACAGGGGGCATGATAACTAATGAAAAACTGTTTTTT
-	TRBV10-1	few	TRBJ1-4	CASSDGEYATNEKLFF	TGCGCCAGCAGTGATGGAGAATACGCAACTAATGAAAAACTGTTTTTT
-	TRBV24-1	-	TRBJ2-2	CATSVRGDLSSWVTGELFF	TGTGCCACCAGTGTAAGGGGGGACCTTTCTTCTTGGGTCACCGGGGAGCTGTTTTTT
-	TRBV7-3	-	TRBJ2-3	CASSLGQNTDTQYF	TGTGCCAGCAGCTTAGGGCAGAACACAGATACGCAGTATTTT
-	TRBV10-3	-	TRBJ2-1	CAISESTYEQFF	TGTGCCATCAGTGAGTCGACCTATGAGCAGTTCTTC
TRBD1	TRBV20-1	-	TRBJ1-6	CSAREQGAQNSPLHF	TGCAGTGCTAGAGAGCAGGGGGCTCAAAATTCACCCCTCCACTTT
-	TRBV15	few	TRBJ1-1	CATSTPRGVWTEAFF	TGTGCCACCAGCACTCCAAGGGGCGTATGGACTGAAGCTTTCTTT
TRBD1	TRBV18	-	TRBJ1-3	CASSPLMTGGNSGNTIYF	TGTGCCAGCTCACCCCTCATGACAGGGGGTAACTCTGGAAACACCATATATTTT
-	TRBV6-5	-	TRBJ2-1	CASSSWAWGYNEQFF	TGTGCCAGCAGTTCTTGGGCCTGGGGTTACAATGAGCAGTTCTTC
TRBD1	TRBV4-2	-	TRBJ1-5	CASSQVLQGVNQPQHF	TGTGCCAGCAGCCAAGTACTACAGGGGGTGAATCAGCCCCAGCATTTT
-	TRBV20-1	-	TRBJ2-7	CSARDRAAGEKQYF	TGCAGTGCTAGAGATAGGGCCGCAGGGGAGAAGCAGTACTTC
-	TRBV30	-	TRBJ1-5	CAWSGGTAYSNQPQHF	TGTGCCTGGAGCGGCGGGACGGCGTATAGCAATCAGCCCCAGCATTTT
-	TRBV5-6	-	TRBJ1-2	CASRPAGYLANYGYTF	TGTGCCAGCAGACCGGCCGGGTATCTGGCTAACTATGGCTACACCTTC
TRBD1	TRBV6-1	-	TRBJ1-5	CASSGQGGQPQHF	TGTGCCAGCAGTGGACAGGGGGGTCAGCCCCAGCATTTT
-	TRBV18	few	TRBJ1-5	CASSPAGSGNQPQHF	TGTGCCAGCTCACCAGCAGGGTCCGGCAATCAGCCCCAGCATTTT
-	TRBV27	-	TRBJ2-1	CASSLEGVSYNEQFF	TGTGCCAGCAGTTTAGAAGGGGTTTCCTACAATGAGCAGTTCTTC
TRBD1	TRBV20-1	-	TRBJ1-2	CSARDGTGSYGYTF	TGCAGTGCTAGAGATGGGACAGGGTCCTATGGCTACACCTTC
-	TRBV7-9	-	TRBJ2-5	CASSQRTEETQYF	TGTGCCAGCAGCCAAAGGACGGAAGAGACCCAGTACTTC
-	TRBV7-9	few	TRBJ2-7	CASSFQDRYEQYF	TGTGCCAGCAGCTTCCAGGACCGATACGAGCAGTACTTC
TRBD1	TRBV19	-	TRBJ1-1	CASHIQGRNTEAFF	TGTGCCAGTCACATACAGGGGCGGAACACTGAAGCTTTCTTT
-	TRBV2	few	TRBJ2-7	CASISIPGQQYF	TGTGCCAGCATTAGTATCCCGGGACAGCAGTACTTC
-	TRBV2	few	TRBJ2-1	CASSRAGEQFF	TGTGCCAGCAGCCGGGCGGGTGAGCAGTTCTTC
-	TRBV2	-	TRBJ2-6	CASEAGSGANVLTF	TGTGCCAGCGAAGCAGGGTCTGGGGCCAACGTCCTGACTTTC
-	TRBV27	few	TRBJ1-2	CASSFAGSPGDGLYGYTF	TGTGCCAGCAGTTTCGCCGGTAGTCCGGGAGACGGTCTTTATGGCTACACCTTC
-	TRBV4-2	-	TRBJ1-5	CASSRTGKEGQPQHF	TGTGCCAGCAGCCGAACGGGCAAGGAAGGTCAGCCCCAGCATTTT
TRBD1	TRBV15	-	TRBJ1-3	CATSSDQGAAGNTIYF	TGTGCCACCAGCAGTGATCAGGGGGCGGCTGGAAACACCATATATTTT
TRBD1	TRBV12-3/TRBV12-4	-	TRBJ1-5	CASSLTGNSNQPQHF	TGTGCCAGCAGTCTGACAGGGAATAGCAATCAGCCCCAGCATTTT
-	TRBV6-5	-	TRBJ1-1	CASSYLFEENTEAFF	TGTGCCAGCAGTTACCTTTTCGAAGAGAACACTGAAGCTTTCTTT
TRBD2	TRBV9	-	TRBJ2-5	CASSVAGRGGLAGTETQYF	TGTGCCAGCAGCGTAGCCGGGAGGGGGGGACTAGCGGGGACAGAGACCCAGTACTTC
-	TRBV20-1	-	TRBJ1-1	CSARSIRGAFF	TGCAGTGCTAGATCTATCAGGGGAGCTTTCTTT
-	TRBV7-9	-	TRBJ2-1	CASSQFGGTSYNEQFF	TGTGCCAGCAGCCAATTCGGCGGGACATCCTACAATGAGCAGTTCTTC
TRBD1	TRBV18	-	TRBJ1-1	CASSSFGQGRAEAFF	TGTGCCAGCTCATCATTCGGACAGGGGAGGGCTGAAGCTTTCTTT
-	TRBV20-1	few	TRBJ1-5	CSAREGTYFQPQHF	TGCAGTGCTAGAGAAGGGACTTACTTCCAGCCCCAGCATTTT
-	TRBV20-1	once	TRBJ2-7	CSARDFGGLDYEQYF	TGCAGTGCTAGAGATTTCGGAGGTTTGGATTACGAGCAGTACTTC
TRBD2	TRBV7-3	-	TRBJ2-3	CASSSGLAGGPIHF	TGTGCCAGCAGTTCCGGACTAGCGGGCGGCCCTATACATTTT
TRBD1	TRBV20-1	-	TRBJ1-1	CSAAPGDRGAFF	TGCAGTGCTGCGCCCGGGGACAGGGGAGCTTTCTTT